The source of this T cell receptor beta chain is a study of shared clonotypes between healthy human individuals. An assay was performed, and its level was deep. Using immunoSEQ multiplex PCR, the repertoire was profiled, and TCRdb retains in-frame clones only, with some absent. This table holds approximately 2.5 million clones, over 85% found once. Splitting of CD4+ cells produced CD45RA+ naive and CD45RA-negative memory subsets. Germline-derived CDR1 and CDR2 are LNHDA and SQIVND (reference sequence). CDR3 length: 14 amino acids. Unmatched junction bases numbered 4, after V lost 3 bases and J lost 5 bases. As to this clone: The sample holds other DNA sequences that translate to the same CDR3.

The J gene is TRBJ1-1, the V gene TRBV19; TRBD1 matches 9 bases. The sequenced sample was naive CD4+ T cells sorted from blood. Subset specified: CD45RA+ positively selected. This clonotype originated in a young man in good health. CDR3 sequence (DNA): TGTGCCAGTAGTATGGACAGGGGAAGTACTGAAGCTTTCTTT. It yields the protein CASSMDRGSTEAFF.